This record concerns one T cell receptor (beta chain) sequence. Its antigen is currently unknown. Template switching (which added a universal primer site) was used, and cDNA carried unique molecular identifiers. TCRdb reprocessed the 5' RACE reads with MiXCR, giving one entry per CDR3 protein. Of roughly 690,000 distinct CDR3 sequences listed, 21% are singletons. These data come from a study of identical twins. The study's findings and limits: Twin pairs had excess sharing that was weaker in beta out-of-frame sequences.

The CDR3 length is 8 residues. Trimming took off 4 bases at V and 8 bases at J, with 2 bases between the two ends. The germline V gene encodes CDR1 DFQATT and CDR2 SNEGSKA (reference sequence). The sample also formed part of further work on T cells expressing NK-cell markers. From that report: Sorted T-cell subsets CD3+CD56+NKG2C+, CD3+CD56+NKG2C- and CD3+CD56-NKG2C+ were TCR beta-sequenced. Nothing established the HCMV specificity of expanded NKG2C+ T cell clones.

The chain employs TRBV20-1 and TRBJ1-2; no definite D call. This sequence originates from a woman aged 18 to 35 in good health. Sample: PBMCs. DNA for the CDR3: TGCAGTGCTAAGGGCTACACCTTC. It yields the protein CSAKGYTF.